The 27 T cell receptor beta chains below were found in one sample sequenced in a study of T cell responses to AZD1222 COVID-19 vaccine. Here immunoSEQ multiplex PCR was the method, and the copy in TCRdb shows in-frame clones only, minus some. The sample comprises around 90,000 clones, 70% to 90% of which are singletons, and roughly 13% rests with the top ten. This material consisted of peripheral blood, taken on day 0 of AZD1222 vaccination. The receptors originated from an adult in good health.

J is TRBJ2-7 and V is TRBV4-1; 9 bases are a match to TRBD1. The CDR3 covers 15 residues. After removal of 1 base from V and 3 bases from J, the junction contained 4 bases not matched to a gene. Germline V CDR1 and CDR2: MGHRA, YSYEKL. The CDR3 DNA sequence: TGCGCCAGCAGCCAAGGACAGGGGGAGGGCTACGAGCAGTACTTC. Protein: CASSQGQGEGYEQYF.

CDR3 coding DNA: TGTGCCAGCAGGGACCGAGGGAGGGACACTGAAGCTTTCTTT. Its translation: CASRDRGRDTEAFF. The chain is built from TRBV5-8 and TRBJ1-1; no definite D call. This CDR3 has 14 residues. Trimming took 5 bases from V and 3 from J, leaving 14 bases between them. Looked up from germline, CDR1 is SGHTS and CDR2 is YDEGEE.

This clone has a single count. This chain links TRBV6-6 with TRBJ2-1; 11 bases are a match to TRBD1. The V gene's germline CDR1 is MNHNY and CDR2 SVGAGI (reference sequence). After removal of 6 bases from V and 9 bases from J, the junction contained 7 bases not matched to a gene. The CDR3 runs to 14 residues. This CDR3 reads CASSPGQGASEQFF. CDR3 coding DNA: TGTGCCAGCAGCCCAGGACAGGGGGCAAGTGAGCAGTTCTTC.

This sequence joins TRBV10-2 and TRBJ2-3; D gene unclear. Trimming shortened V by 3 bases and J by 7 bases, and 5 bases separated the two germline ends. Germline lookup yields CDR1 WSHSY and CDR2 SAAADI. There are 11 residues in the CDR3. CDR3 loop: CASSEGNTQYF. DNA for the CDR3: TGCGCCAGCAGTGAAGGAAATACGCAGTATTTT.

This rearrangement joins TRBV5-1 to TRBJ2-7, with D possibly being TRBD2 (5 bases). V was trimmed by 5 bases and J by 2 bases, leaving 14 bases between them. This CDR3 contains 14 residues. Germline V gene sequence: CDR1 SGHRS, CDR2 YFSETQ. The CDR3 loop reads CASRVGNQAYEQYF. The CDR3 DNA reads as TGCGCCAGCAGGGTCGGGAACCAAGCCTACGAGCAGTACTTC.

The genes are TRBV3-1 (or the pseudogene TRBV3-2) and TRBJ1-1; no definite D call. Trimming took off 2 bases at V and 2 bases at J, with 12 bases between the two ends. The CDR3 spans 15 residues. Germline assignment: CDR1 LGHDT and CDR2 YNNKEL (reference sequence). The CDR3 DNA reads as TGTGCCAGCAGCCAACCCGGGGTTCGTAACACTGAAGCTTTCTTT. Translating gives CASSQPGVRNTEAFF.

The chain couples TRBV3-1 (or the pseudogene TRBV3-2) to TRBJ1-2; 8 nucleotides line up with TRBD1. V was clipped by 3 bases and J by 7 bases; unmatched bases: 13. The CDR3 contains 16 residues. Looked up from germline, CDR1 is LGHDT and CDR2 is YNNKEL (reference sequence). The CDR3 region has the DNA TGTGCCAGCAGCCAGGGCAGGGGGCCTGGTTTTTCTGGCTACACCTTC. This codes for CASSQGRGPGFSGYTF.

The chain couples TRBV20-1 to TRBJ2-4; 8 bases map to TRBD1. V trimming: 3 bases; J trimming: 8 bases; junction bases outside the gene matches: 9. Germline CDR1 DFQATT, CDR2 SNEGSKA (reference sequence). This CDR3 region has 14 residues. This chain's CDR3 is CSASSTGGSDIQYF. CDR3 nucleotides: TGCAGTGCTAGTTCTACAGGGGGAAGCGACATTCAGTACTTC.

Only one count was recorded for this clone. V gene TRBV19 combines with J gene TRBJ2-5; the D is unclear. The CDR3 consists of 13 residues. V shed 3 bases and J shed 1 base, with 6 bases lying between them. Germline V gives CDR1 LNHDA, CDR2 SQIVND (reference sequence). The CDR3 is CASSIPSQETQYF. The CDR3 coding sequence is TGTGCCAGTAGTATTCCCAGCCAAGAGACCCAGTACTTC.

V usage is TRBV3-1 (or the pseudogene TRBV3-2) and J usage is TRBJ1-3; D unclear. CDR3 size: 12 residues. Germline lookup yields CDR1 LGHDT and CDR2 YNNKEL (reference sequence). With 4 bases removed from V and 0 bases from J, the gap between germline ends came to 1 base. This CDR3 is CASSPSGNTIYF. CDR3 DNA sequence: TGTGCCAGCAGCCCCTCTGGAAACACCATATATTTT.

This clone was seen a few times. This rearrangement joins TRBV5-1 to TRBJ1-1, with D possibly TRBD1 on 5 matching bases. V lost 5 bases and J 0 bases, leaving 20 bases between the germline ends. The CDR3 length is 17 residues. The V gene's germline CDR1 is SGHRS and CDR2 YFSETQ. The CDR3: CASSVGQGYGLNTEAFF. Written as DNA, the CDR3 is TGCGCCAGCAGTGTTGGGCAGGGATATGGTTTGAACACTGAAGCTTTCTTT.

The CDR3 sequence: CASSRDRGSGELFF. Written as DNA, the CDR3 is TGTGCCAGCAGTCGGGATCGGGGCTCCGGGGAGCTGTTTTTT. This chain links TRBV28 with TRBJ2-2; D tentatively reads TRBD1 or TRBD2 (5 bases each). CDR1 MDHEN and CDR2 SYDVKM come from the germline V gene. The CDR3 totals 14 residues. Trimming shortened V by 5 bases and J by 6 bases, and 13 bases separated the two germline ends.

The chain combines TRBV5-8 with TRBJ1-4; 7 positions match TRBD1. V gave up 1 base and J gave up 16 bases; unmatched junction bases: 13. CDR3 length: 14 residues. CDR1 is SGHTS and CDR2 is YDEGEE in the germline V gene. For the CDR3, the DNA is TGTGCCAGCAGCTTGCGACAGGGTGCGGTCGGACCGTTTTTT. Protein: CASSLRQGAVGPFF.

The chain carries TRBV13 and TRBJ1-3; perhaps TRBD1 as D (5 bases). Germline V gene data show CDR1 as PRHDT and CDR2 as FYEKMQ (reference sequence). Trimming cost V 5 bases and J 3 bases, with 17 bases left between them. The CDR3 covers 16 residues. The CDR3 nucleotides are TGTGCCAGCAGCCTCTTCGTGGGGGGGTATGGAAACACCATATATTTT. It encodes CASSLFVGGYGNTIYF. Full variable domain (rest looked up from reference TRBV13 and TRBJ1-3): AAGVIQSPRHLIKEKRETATLKCYPIPRHDTVYWYQQGPGQDPQFLISFYEKMQSDKGSIPDRFSAQQFSDYHSELNMSSLELGDSALYFCASSLFVGGYGNTIYFGEGSWLTVV.

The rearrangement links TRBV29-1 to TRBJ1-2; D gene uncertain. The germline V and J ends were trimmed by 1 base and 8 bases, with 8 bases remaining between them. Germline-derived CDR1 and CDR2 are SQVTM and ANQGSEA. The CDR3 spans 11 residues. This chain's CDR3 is CSVEARVGYTF. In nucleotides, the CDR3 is TGCAGCGTTGAAGCCCGGGTAGGCTACACCTTC.

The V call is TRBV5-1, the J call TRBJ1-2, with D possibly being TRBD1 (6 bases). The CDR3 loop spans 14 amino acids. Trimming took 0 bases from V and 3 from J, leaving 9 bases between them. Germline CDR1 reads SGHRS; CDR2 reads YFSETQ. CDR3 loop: CASSLGAGDYGYTF. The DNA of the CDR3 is TGCGCCAGCAGCTTGGGGGCAGGGGACTATGGCTACACCTTC.

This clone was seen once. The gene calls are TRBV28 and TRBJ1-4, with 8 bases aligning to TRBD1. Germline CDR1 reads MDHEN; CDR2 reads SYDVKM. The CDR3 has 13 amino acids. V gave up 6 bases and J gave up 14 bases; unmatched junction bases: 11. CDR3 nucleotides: TGTGCCAGCAGCCGCCGGGACAGGAGCCCGCTGTTTTTT. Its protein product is CASSRRDRSPLFF.

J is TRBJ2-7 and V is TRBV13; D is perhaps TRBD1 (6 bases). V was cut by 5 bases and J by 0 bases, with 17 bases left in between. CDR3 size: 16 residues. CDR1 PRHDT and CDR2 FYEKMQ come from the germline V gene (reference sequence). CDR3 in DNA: TGTGCCAGCAGCCCTAGAGGTGCAGGGGACTCCTACGAGCAGTACTTC. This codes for CASSPRGAGDSYEQYF.

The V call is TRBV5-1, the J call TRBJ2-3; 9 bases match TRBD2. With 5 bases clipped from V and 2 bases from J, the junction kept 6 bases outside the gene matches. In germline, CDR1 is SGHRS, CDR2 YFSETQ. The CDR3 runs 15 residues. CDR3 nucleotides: TGCGCCAGCAGGTCTAGCGGGAAGCCCACAGATACGCAGTATTTT. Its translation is CASRSSGKPTDTQYF.

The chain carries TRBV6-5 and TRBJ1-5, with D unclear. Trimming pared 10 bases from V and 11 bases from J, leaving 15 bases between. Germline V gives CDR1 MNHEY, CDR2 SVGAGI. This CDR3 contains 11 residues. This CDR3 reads CATGSLETQHF. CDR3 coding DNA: TGTGCCACCGGAAGCCTGGAGACCCAGCATTTT.

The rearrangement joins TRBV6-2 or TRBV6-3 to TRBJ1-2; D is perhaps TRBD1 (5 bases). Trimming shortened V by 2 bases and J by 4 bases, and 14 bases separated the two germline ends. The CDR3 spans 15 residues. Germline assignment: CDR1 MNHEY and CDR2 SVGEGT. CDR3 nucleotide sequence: TGTGCCAGCAGTTACGGCGGGGCAGGCCCCTATGGCTACACCTTC. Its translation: CASSYGGAGPYGYTF.

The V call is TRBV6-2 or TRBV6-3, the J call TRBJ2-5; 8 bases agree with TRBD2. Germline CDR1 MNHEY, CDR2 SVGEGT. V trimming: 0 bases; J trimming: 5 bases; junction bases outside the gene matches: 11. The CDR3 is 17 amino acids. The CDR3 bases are TGTGCCAGCAGTTACTCGGTCCTGCGGGGGGCTTGGGAGACCCAGTACTTC. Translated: CASSYSVLRGAWETQYF.

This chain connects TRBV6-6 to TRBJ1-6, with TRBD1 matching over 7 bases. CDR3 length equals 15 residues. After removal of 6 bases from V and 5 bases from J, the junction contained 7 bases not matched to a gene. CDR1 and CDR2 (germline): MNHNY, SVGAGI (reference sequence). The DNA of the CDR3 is TGTGCCAGCAGCCGCACAGGGGAACATAATTCACCCCTCCACTTT. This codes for CASSRTGEHNSPLHF.

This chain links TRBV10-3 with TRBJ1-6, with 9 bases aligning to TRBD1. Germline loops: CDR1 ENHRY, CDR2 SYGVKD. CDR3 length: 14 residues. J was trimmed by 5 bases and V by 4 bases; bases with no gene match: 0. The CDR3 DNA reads TGTGCCATCAGTGGGACAGGGGATAATTCACCCCTCCACTTT. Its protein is CAISGTGDNSPLHF.

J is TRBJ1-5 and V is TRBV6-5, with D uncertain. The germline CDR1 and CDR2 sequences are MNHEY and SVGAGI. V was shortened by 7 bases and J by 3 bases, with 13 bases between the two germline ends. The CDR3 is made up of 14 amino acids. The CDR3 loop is CASTPLLSNQPQHF. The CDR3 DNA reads TGTGCCAGCACCCCACTCCTGTCCAATCAGCCCCAGCATTTT.

CDR3 amino acids: CASSRRTAGDGYTF. CDR3 sequence (DNA): TGTGCCAGCAGCCGCCGGACCGCTGGGGATGGCTACACCTTC. V is TRBV6-5 and J is TRBJ1-2; no clear D gene. The CDR3 loop spans 14 amino acids. CDR1 MNHEY and CDR2 SVGAGI come from the germline V gene. V gave up 6 bases and J gave up 6 bases, with 17 bases separating them.

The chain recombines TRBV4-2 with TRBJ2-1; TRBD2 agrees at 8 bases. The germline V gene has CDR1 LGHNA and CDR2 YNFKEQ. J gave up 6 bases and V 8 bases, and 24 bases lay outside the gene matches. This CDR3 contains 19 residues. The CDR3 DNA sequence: TGTGCCAGCTCCACCTTCGGGCTAGCGGGCCCCGGCACGCGCAATGAGCAGTTCTTC. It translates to CASSTFGLAGPGTRNEQFF.